This T cell receptor beta chain was sequenced for a study of blood T cell repertoires in COVID-19. Study as a whole: COVID-19 samples from acute and convalescent phases originated in the United States, Italy and Spain. From T cells, B-cell-depleted T cells, or PBMCs came the material, which was cDNA or gDNA.

Original handling: Scientists estimated how many nucleated cells there were by amplifying reference gene primers. Clones were read by immunoSEQ multiplex PCR, and TCRdb kept only the in-frame ones, dropping some. The DNA was the basis for D and trimming; V, J and clone size are from that table. The sample gives fewer than 90,000 clones, about 80% of which show up once; 11% is in the top ten. Sequencing used peripheral blood. The receptor was isolated from a man over 45 with acute or convalescent COVID-19.

CDR3 sequence: CASTLGQYNQPQHF. CDR3 nucleotide sequence: TGTGCCAGCACCCTGGGACAGTACAATCAGCCCCAGCATTTT. The V gene is TRBV6-5, the J gene TRBJ1-5; 7 nucleotides agree with TRBD1. The CDR3 consists of 14 residues. Germline loops: CDR1 MNHEY, CDR2 SVGAGI. The V and J ends lost 7 bases and 3 bases, in that order; junction bases with no gene match: 6.